What follows are 25 T cell receptor beta chains derived from one specimen sequenced in a study of shared clonotypes between healthy human individuals. TCRdb's copy holds only in-frame clones and misses some; the assay was immunoSEQ multiplex PCR. There are some 490,000 clones in the sample; over 70% occur only once, and approximately 11% lies in the top ten. The sample comprised PBMCs. These receptors all stem from a woman aged 40 to 50 in good health. Some clones in this sample may be carry-over from other donors' samples.

This clone has only one observation. This chain uses TRBV27 with TRBJ2-2; tentatively, D is TRBD1 (5 bases). Trimming pared 5 bases from V and 4 bases from J, leaving 11 bases between. There are 14 residues in the CDR3. In germline, CDR1 is MNHEY, CDR2 SMNVEV (reference sequence). CDR3 bases: TGTGCCAGCAGTACCTCACAGGCCACCGGGGAGCTGTTTTTT. As protein: CASSTSQATGELFF.

The rearrangement links TRBV5-1 to TRBJ1-1; perhaps TRBD1 as D (6 bases). Germline V CDR1 and CDR2: SGHRS, YFSETQ. V lost 2 bases and J 4 bases, leaving 9 bases between the germline ends. This CDR3 has 13 amino acids. The CDR3 protein is CASSFAGVTEAFF. CDR3 bases: TGCGCCAGCAGCTTCGCAGGGGTCACTGAAGCTTTCTTT.

The rearrangement uses TRBV9 and TRBJ2-6, with a weak D call TRBD1 (5 bases). V lost 2 bases and J lost 0, with 18 bases in between. CDR1 and CDR2 (germline): SGDLS, YYNGEE. The length of the CDR3 is 19 residues. CDR3 region: CASSVQGPTRNSGANVLTF. The CDR3 nucleotides read TGTGCCAGCAGCGTTCAGGGCCCTACCCGAAACTCTGGGGCCAACGTCCTGACTTTC.

The chain uses TRBV7-2 and TRBJ1-2, with a weak D call TRBD1 (5 bases). V shed 1 base and J shed 4 bases, with 10 bases lying between them. The CDR3 is 14 amino acids. Germline-derived CDR1 and CDR2 are SGHTA and FQGNSA. CDR3 region: CASSLGGVSYGYTF. The CDR3 nucleotides read TGTGCCAGCAGCTTAGGGGGGGTATCCTATGGCTACACCTTC.

The chain links TRBV11-2 to TRBJ1-1; D is unclear. CDR1 is SGHAT and CDR2 is FQNNGV in the germline V gene. There are 13 residues in the CDR3. With 0 bases removed from V and 6 bases from J, the gap between germline ends came to 8 bases. This CDR3 is CASSLDRVAEAFF. The CDR3 bases are TGTGCCAGCAGCTTAGATCGGGTCGCTGAAGCTTTCTTT.

The chain employs TRBV5-1 and TRBJ2-1, with 11 bases that match TRBD2. The CDR3 extends over 15 amino acids. Trimming removed 2 bases from V and 8 bases from J; junction bases left unmatched: 6. Germline CDR1 and CDR2: SGHRS and YFSETQ. CDR3 nucleotides: TGCGCCAGCAGCTTCGAGACTAGCGGGATTTATGAGCAGTTCTTC. It translates to CASSFETSGIYEQFF.

The CDR3, as DNA: TGCAGTGCTGGACAGTTTTATGGCTACACCTTC. Protein: CSAGQFYGYTF. This chain connects TRBV20-1 to TRBJ1-2; TRBD1 might be the D (6 bases). Germline-derived CDR1 and CDR2 are DFQATT and SNEGSKA (reference sequence). V gave up 5 bases and J gave up 5 bases, with 9 bases separating them. CDR3 size: 11 residues.

This clone was seen only once. The junction departs from germline at one end; a sequencing error may be responsible. The chain links TRBV30 to TRBJ2-2; D possibly corresponds to TRBD2 (6 bases). Germline CDR1 and CDR2: GTSNPN and SVGIG (reference sequence). The CDR3 spans 14 residues. This CDR3 reads CAWSLGPNTGGLFF. Written as DNA, the CDR3 is TGTGCCTGGAGCCTCGGACCAAACACCGGGGGGCTGTTTTTT. The whole variable domain, remainder taken from reference TRBV30 and TRBJ2-2, is SQTIHQWPATLVQPVGSPLSLECTVEGTSNPNLYWYRQAAGRGLQLLFYSVGIGQISSEVPQNLSASRPQDRQFILSSKKLLLSDSGFYLCAWSLGPNTGGLFFGEGSRLTVL.

CDR3 amino acids: CASSPGQYEQYF. The CDR3 DNA is TGTGCCAGCAGCCCCGGACAGTACGAGCAGTACTTC. The chain joins TRBV7-8 to TRBJ2-7; D possibly corresponds to TRBD1 (6 bases). Trimming stripped 5 bases from V and 4 bases from J, with 9 bases between. The CDR3 sequence is 12 residues long. Germline loops: CDR1 SGHVS, CDR2 FQNEAQ.

Concerning this clone: A far larger clone is a single base away, which makes a read error likely. The same CDR3 is also encoded by other DNA sequences in this sample. The V and J genes are TRBV7-9 and TRBJ2-7, with TRBD1 as a possible D gene (7 bases). Germline V CDR1 and CDR2: SEHNR, FQNEAQ (reference sequence). V lost 5 bases to trimming and J lost 6 bases, with 14 bases between them. This CDR3 contains 13 residues. The CDR3 sequence: CASSRRQGGEQYF. As DNA, the CDR3 is TGTGCCAGCAGCAGGAGGCAGGGGGGCGAGCAGTACTTC.

The chain employs TRBV12-5 and TRBJ2-6; D is uncertain. V was trimmed by 4 bases and J by 0 bases, leaving 16 bases between them. The CDR3 consists of 18 residues. CDR1 LGHNT and CDR2 FRNRAP come from the germline V gene. The CDR3: CASGSDLSSVSGANVLTF. In DNA, the CDR3 is TGTGCTAGTGGTTCCGACCTTTCCAGCGTCTCTGGGGCCAACGTCCTGACTTTC.

This chain links TRBV6-1 with TRBJ2-6; 9 nucleotides line up with TRBD1. CDR1 and CDR2 (germline): MNHNS, SASEGT. The CDR3 has 15 amino acids. J lost 0 bases, V lost 8 bases, and 2 bases had no gene match. CDR3 bases: TGTGCCAGCCACAGGGGGCCCTCTGGGGCCAACGTCCTGACTTTC. Translation gives CASHRGPSGANVLTF.

This chain links TRBV30 with TRBJ2-2, with D perhaps matching TRBD2 (6 bases). V lost 1 base, J lost 7 bases, and 13 bases lay in between. The CDR3 has 14 residues. Germline V gene lookup returns CDR1 GTSNPN and CDR2 SVGIG (reference sequence). The CDR3 region has the DNA TGTGCCTGGAGTGAGGTGGGGGGAGGCGGGGAGCTGTTTTTT. It codes for CAWSEVGGGGELFF. Full variable domain (rest looked up from reference TRBV30 and TRBJ2-2): SQTIHQWPATLVQPVGSPLSLECTVEGTSNPNLYWYRQAAGRGLQLLFYSVGIGQISSEVPQNLSASRPQDRQFILSSKKLLLSDSGFYLCAWSEVGGGGELFFGEGSRLTVL.

The V and J genes are TRBV5-4 and TRBJ2-7, with no clear D. CDR3 length equals 15 residues. Germline CDR1 reads SGHNT; CDR2 reads YYREEE (reference sequence). Trimming removed 4 bases from V and 0 bases from J, with 14 bases in between. The CDR3 coding sequence is TGTGCCAGCAGCGACCCAGGAAACCCCTCCTACGAGCAGTACTTC. This codes for CASSDPGNPSYEQYF.

The chain uses TRBV7-9 and TRBJ1-2; D unresolved. The V and J ends lost 3 bases and 5 bases respectively, with 7 bases between them. CDR3 length: 12 amino acids. Germline assignment: CDR1 SEHNR and CDR2 FQNEAQ (reference sequence). CDR3 sequence (DNA): TGTGCCAGCAGCTTGGAGGGATATGGCTACACCTTC. This encodes CASSLEGYGYTF.

Concerning this clone itself: It differs at one base from a far larger clone, so likely a read error. This sample includes further DNA sequences coding for the same CDR3. The CDR3 bases are TGTGCCAGCGCTCCGGGCAGGGCTGGCTACACCTTC. Protein: CASAPGRAGYTF. The chain couples TRBV28 to TRBJ1-2; weak D call: TRBD1 (5 bases). Between the trimmed V and J ends, which lost 8 bases and 7 bases, there was a span of 14 bases. In germline, CDR1 is MDHEN, CDR2 SYDVKM. The CDR3 runs to 12 residues.

The genes are TRBV15 and TRBJ2-1, with 10 bases that match TRBD1. Germline trimming cut 1 base from V and 7 bases from J; bases unmatched to any gene: 7. CDR3 length equals 16 residues. Germline lookup yields CDR1 LNHNV and CDR2 YYDKDF (reference sequence). Here the CDR3 reads CATSRVGTGVRNEQFF. The CDR3 DNA reads TGTGCCACCAGCAGAGTGGGGACAGGGGTCAGGAATGAGCAGTTCTTC. The full variable domain, completed using reference TRBV15 and TRBJ2-1, is DAMVIQNPRYQVTQFGKPVTLSCSQTLNHNVMYWYQQKSSQAPKLLFHYYDKDFNNEADTPDNFQSRRPNTSFCFLDIRSPGLGDTAMYLCATSRVGTGVRNEQFFGPGTRLTVL.

This clone was detected a few times. The chain employs TRBV30 and TRBJ1-3, with D possibly being TRBD1 (6 bases). CDR3 length: 13 amino acids. V dropped 0 bases and J dropped 4 bases, with 7 bases sitting between them. Germline values: CDR1 GTSNPN, CDR2 SVGIG (reference sequence). The CDR3 region has the DNA TGTGCCTGGAGTGTAGGGGGGGGAAACACCATATATTTT. Translating it yields CAWSVGGGNTIYF.

The rearrangement links TRBV19 to TRBJ2-4, with 9 positions matching TRBD1. This CDR3 has 16 residues. V shed 3 bases and J 8 bases; nucleotides not matched to a gene: 11. Germline CDR1 LNHDA, CDR2 SQIVND (reference sequence). The CDR3 region has the DNA TGTGCCAGTAGTATTCGGACAGGGGCCGCGAGCGACATTCAGTACTTC. Protein product: CASSIRTGAASDIQYF.

This sequence joins TRBV6-1 and TRBJ1-2, with D unresolved. CDR1 and CDR2 from the germline V gene are MNHNS and SASEGT. This CDR3 is built from 15 residues. Trimming shortened V by 7 bases and J by 2 bases, and 17 bases separated the two germline ends. CDR3: CASTRHPSENYGYTF. The CDR3 DNA sequence: TGTGCCAGCACGAGACATCCATCGGAAAACTATGGCTACACCTTC.

V usage is TRBV30 and J usage is TRBJ2-2; D gene unclear. Trimming stripped 6 bases from V and 2 bases from J, with 13 bases between. Germline assignment: CDR1 GTSNPN and CDR2 SVGIG (reference sequence). This CDR3 has 14 amino acids. In DNA, the CDR3 is TGTGCCTGTACGTGGACCCCAAACACCGGGGAGCTGTTTTTT. Translating it yields CACTWTPNTGELFF.

The chain employs TRBV7-8 and TRBJ2-3; 7 nucleotides align to TRBD1. The J segment lost 5 bases and the V segment lost 4 bases, leaving 12 bases of the junction unmatched. Germline V gives CDR1 SGHVS, CDR2 FQNEAQ. The CDR3 has 16 residues. The CDR3 reads CASSSAKGGAVDTQYF. CDR3 nucleotides: TGTGCCAGCAGCTCCGCTAAAGGGGGCGCGGTAGATACGCAGTATTTT.

The CDR3: CSVEGGGQFGGEQYF. CDR3 nucleotide sequence: TGCAGCGTTGAAGGCGGAGGACAGTTTGGAGGCGAGCAGTACTTC. V is TRBV29-1 and J is TRBJ2-7, with D possibly TRBD1 on 6 matching bases. The V gene's germline CDR1 is SQVTM and CDR2 ANQGSEA. CDR3 length: 15 residues. Trimming cost V 1 base and J 6 bases, with 19 bases left between them.

V gene TRBV7-2 combines with J gene TRBJ2-1; the match to TRBD2 covers 7 bases. V trimming: 3 bases; J trimming: 8 bases; junction bases outside the gene matches: 7. This CDR3 is built from 14 residues. The germline V gene encodes CDR1 SGHTA and CDR2 FQGNSA. CDR3 coding DNA: TGTGCCAGCAGCTTCAAGCGGGGAGGGCATGAGCAGTTCTTC. This encodes CASSFKRGGHEQFF.

The chain joins TRBV5-6 to TRBJ2-7; possibly TRBD1 for D (5 bases). Trimming took off 4 bases at V and 3 bases at J, with 14 bases between the two ends. CDR1 is SGHDT and CDR2 is YYEEEE in the germline V gene. The CDR3 spans 14 residues. The CDR3 spells CASSAQGLDYEQYF. The CDR3 DNA is TGTGCCAGCAGCGCGCAGGGTTTGGACTACGAGCAGTACTTC.